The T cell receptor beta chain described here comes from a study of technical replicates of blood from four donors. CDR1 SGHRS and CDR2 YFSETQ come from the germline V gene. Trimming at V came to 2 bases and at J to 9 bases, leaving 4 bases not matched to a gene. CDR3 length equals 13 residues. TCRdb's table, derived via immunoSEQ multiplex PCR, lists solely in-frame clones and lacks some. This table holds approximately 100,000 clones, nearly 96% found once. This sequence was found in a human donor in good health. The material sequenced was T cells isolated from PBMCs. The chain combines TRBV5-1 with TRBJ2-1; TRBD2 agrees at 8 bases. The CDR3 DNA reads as TGCGCCAGCAGCTTCGGGGGGGGCCCTGAGCAGTTCTTC. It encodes CASSFGGGPEQFF.